These T cell receptor beta chains were read from a single sample in a study of spatial heterogeneity in lung cancer. TCRdb reprocessed the 5' RACE reads with MiXCR, giving one entry per CDR3 protein. This table has roughly 99,000 distinct CDR3 sequences, approximately 19% appearing once. The material was PBMCs, obtained at follow-up. These receptors originate from a male donor with early-stage non-small cell lung cancer. Both conserved end residues are part of each CDR3. Each record gives: D gene, J gene, clone size, V gene, CDR3 DNA, CDR3 protein. The D gene is left open where the match is weak. Clone sizes are given selectively: once, few, many, or a class where the clone is expanded.

>TRBD1|TRBJ2-2|-|TRBV3-1
TGTGCCAGCAGCCAGGGACAGGGATCCGGGGAGCTGTTTTTT
CASSQGQGSGELFF
>-|TRBJ1-1|-|TRBV12-3/TRBV12-4
TGTGCCAGCAGGACGCCCCGGGCCCACCGGAAAGCTTTCTTT
CASRTPRAHRKAFF
>-|TRBJ1-3|-|TRBV20-1
TGCAGTGCTTCTCAGCAGGTTGGAAACACCATATATTTT
CSASQQVGNTIYF
>TRBD2|TRBJ2-3|-|TRBV6-1
TGTGCCAGCAGTGCCAGCGGGAGTGGTACAGATACGCAGTATTTT
CASSASGSGTDTQYF
>-|TRBJ1-1|few|TRBV20-1
TGCAGTGCTAGAGGCGTAGGGAAAGGCACTGAAGCTTTCTTT
CSARGVGKGTEAFF
>-|TRBJ1-5|many|TRBV12-3/TRBV12-4
TGTGCCAGCAGTTTGGGCAGGGGCAGCAATCAGCCCCAGCATTTT
CASSLGRGSNQPQHF
>TRBD1|TRBJ1-1|-|TRBV7-8
TGTGCCAGCGGGGGACAGATGAACACTGAAGCTTTCTTT
CASGGQMNTEAFF
>TRBD1|TRBJ2-7|few|TRBV5-1
TGCGCCAGCAGCTTGCTCCCTGGGACAGGGGGCTTCAGCTCCTACGAGCAGTACTTC
CASSLLPGTGGFSSYEQYF
>-|TRBJ1-6|-|TRBV18
TGTGCCAGCTCACCGCTTCGGGGGGCGAATTCACCCCTCCACTTT
CASSPLRGANSPLHF
>TRBD1|TRBJ1-1|few|TRBV3-1
TGTGCCAGCAGCCAAATGGGACAGGTCGGAGTAGCTTTCTTT
CASSQMGQVGVAFF
>-|TRBJ1-6|few|TRBV30
TGTGCCTGGAAAGCAGACTATAATTCACCCCTCCACTTT
CAWKADYNSPLHF
>-|TRBJ1-6|-|TRBV27
TGTGCCAGCAGTTTATCGAGGACTGGGAATTCACCCCTCCACTTT
CASSLSRTGNSPLHF
>-|TRBJ1-3|few|TRBV7-9
TGTGCCAGCAGCTTTGGGGCCGGAAACACCATATATTTT
CASSFGAGNTIYF
>TRBD1|TRBJ2-5|-|TRBV5-6
TGTGCCAGCAGCTTAACTCTTAACAGGGGAGAGACCCAGTACTTC
CASSLTLNRGETQYF